This record concerns one T cell receptor (beta chain) sequence. Its antigen is still unknown. Base qualities are missing; no much larger clone stands one base away. This sample was sequenced with an Illumina HiSeq 2500. Quantitative 5'-RACE with molecular barcodes was used to prepare TCR beta libraries. Processing in the source paper ran as follows. To identify disease-linked TCR variants, a new computational method was used, one built on a probabilistic model of VDJ rearrangement. TCRdb trimmed public reads at Q25 via fastp, called clones via MiXCR and kept in-frame beta chains. Identical CDR3 proteins give one entry, which carries the most common genes and DNA. TCRdb, not the authors, supplied the V and J calls. In this sample the table shows about 540,000 distinct CDR3 sequences, approximately 11% of which occur a single time. About 6.5% of the sample belongs to the ten largest clones. The data belong to a study of CD8 T cells in ankylosing spondylitis (TCRdb year 2017). With respect to the entire study: The study profiled T cell receptor beta repertoires in healthy donors and ankylosing spondylitis patients to find disease-linked TCR variants. The full study cohort was made up of about 24 ankylosing spondylitis patients and fewer than 120 healthy donors. Samples of peripheral blood were taken, and for ankylosing spondylitis patients, synovial fluid was collected as well.

Overall results and qualifications from the work: Some motif variants had previously been reported in the synovial fluid and blood of reactive arthritis patients, which suggests shared mechanisms of disease initiation. Blood from ankylosing spondylitis patients appeared to be characterized by a TCR beta motif made up of several highly homologous amino acid variants. The disease-linked clones were reported to be significantly enriched in matched synovial fluid samples from ankylosing spondylitis patients. In peripheral blood, the disease-linked clones were found at relatively low frequencies and had a CD8+ phenotype.

According to the germline V gene, CDR1 reads MNHNS and CDR2 reads SASEGT. V is clipped by 11 bases and J by 3 bases, and the sequence between their germline boundaries is 13 bases long. The CDR3, cysteine through phenylalanine, is 12 amino acids long. Here the CDR3 DNA is all that survives: 36 bases in frame from base 1. Input material: blood, either unsorted or a sorted T cell fraction (not recorded which). This sequence originates from a male donor with ankylosing spondylitis. The receptor chain draws on TRBV6-1 and TRBJ1-2, with an unclear D gene assignment. CDR3 region: CAFRTGYYGYTF. In nucleotide form, the sequence is TGTGCCTTTCGGACCGGGTACTATGGCTACACCTTC.